This T cell receptor beta chain is drawn from a study of regulatory and conventional T cells in RAG deficiency. Regulatory T cells were sorted from blood as CD4+ CD25-high CD127-low cells. Sequenced by immunoSEQ multiplex PCR; TCRdb stores in-frame clones only, minus some. The sample includes roughly 20,000 clones, roughly 87% of them seen just once. The same specimen was also included in a second study, on regulatory T cells. Turning to that study: The primer mix had 52 TRBV and 13 TRBJ primers.

The clonotype originates from a human donor in good health. Sample: Tregs sorted from blood.

This CDR3 is CAIRDDRGGTDTQYF. As DNA, the CDR3 is TGTGCCATCAGGGACGACAGGGGTGGCACAGATACGCAGTATTTT. The chain couples TRBV10-3 to TRBJ2-3; TRBD1 agrees at 8 bases. Germline CDR1 reads ENHRY; CDR2 reads SYGVKD. The trim removed 6 bases at V and 1 base at J, leaving 6 bases unmatched. The CDR3 extends over 15 amino acids.